This TCR beta chain is drawn from a study of blood T cell repertoires in COVID-19 (dated by TCRdb to about 2020). With regard to the full study: The collaborator samples originated in the United States, Italy and Spain and spanned the acute and convalescent phases of COVID-19. The repertoires were made available in a free public database intended to serve as a resource for research on the immune response to SARS-CoV-2. A de-identified subject ID, COVID-19 status, age in years and sex were almost always included in the sample metadata. The material from the prospective study consisted of cDNA or gDNA derived from T cells, B-cell-depleted T cells, or PBMCs. The dataset comprised deeply sampled blood TCRbeta repertoires from subjects exposed to, actively infected with, or recovered from COVID-19. Where available, HLA class I and class II types were obtained from metadata supplied by the sample provider rather than from assay-based typing. Samples were obtained from the ongoing ImmuneRACE study (first 160 participants) and from approximately 1,200 subjects provided by 6 global collaborators. Study-wide conclusions, independent of this receptor: The amount of clinical and demographic metadata varied by source and participant and was provided uncurated.

Each collaborating institution followed its own protocols to collect whole blood in K2EDTA tubes. Collaborator samples were shipped for TCRbeta analysis as frozen whole blood, isolated PBMCs, or DNA extracted from either sample type. On this clone itself: What this receptor recognizes is not known. Per-nucleotide qualities are absent, and no much larger clonotype sits a single base away.

The germline V gene encodes CDR1 SGHAT and CDR2 FQNNGV. Germline trimming: 7 bases from V, 1 base from J; junction bases outside gene matches: 4. The CDR3, cysteine through phenylalanine, is 15 amino acids long. The read is trimmed to its CDR3 DNA, 45 bases read in frame from base 1. TCRbeta CDR3 regions were amplified from genomic DNA by means of the immunoSEQ Assay, a bias-controlled multiplex PCR. For the original study's pipeline: Nucleated cell counts per sample were estimated from amplification of reference gene primers within the assay. To quantify the absolute abundance of each unique TCRbeta CDR3 rearrangement, sequence reads were collapsed and filtered. For each sample, productive Simpson clonality was calculated as the square root of Simpson's diversity index over productive rearrangements. Entries here come from immuneACCESS through TCRdb and include only in-frame sequences with V and J called. Some clones fail to appear in such tables; in the studies checked, an unresolved V gene covers under half of the shortfall, and the cause of the remainder is unknown. V and J calls plus clone size are reproduced from that table; the DNA served to infer D and trimming. Here the sample has about 70,000 clones; 60% to 85% occur a single time. Jointly, the top ten make up 20% to 25% of the sample.

Sequencing was done on a sample of peripheral blood. The chain links TRBV11-2 with TRBJ1-4; the central 9 bases match TRBD1. This receptor was obtained from a man between 65 and 85 years old with acute or convalescent COVID-19. CDR3 region: CASTRQGGTNEKLFF. The nucleotides read TGTGCCAGCACTCGACAGGGGGGAACTAATGAAAAACTGTTTTTT.